The source of this T cell receptor beta chain is a study of blood T cells in healthy people across ages. The authors ran a second PCR of 7 to 11 cycles using a sample-barcoded 5' primer and a J-beta primer mix. TCRdb independently ran MiXCR on the 5' RACE reads; one entry per CDR3 protein. Among roughly 1.5 million distinct CDR3 sequences, around 40% were seen once, and the ten largest hold just over 4%. This clonotype turned up a few times. Its antigen is undetermined. Study-level findings and limits: Versus aged donors, long-lived donors had higher diversity and more naive CD4+ cells.

The germline V gene encodes CDR1 SEHNR and CDR2 FQNEAQ (reference sequence). Trimming removed 0 bases at V and 4 bases at J, with 17 bases between. The CDR3 is made up of 17 amino acids. The receptor was isolated from a young woman in good health. The sequencing input was blood. V and J are TRBV7-9 and TRBJ2-3, with D hard to call. CDR3 sequence (DNA): TGTGCCAGCAGCTTAGCGTCGGGCCCCGTTCTCGCAGATACGCAGTATTTT. Translating it yields CASSLASGPVLADTQYF.